These T cell receptor beta chains were read from a single sample in a study of Tregs in tolerant kidney transplant recipients. Method: immunoSEQ multiplex PCR; TCRdb's copy keeps in-frame clones and lacks some. The sample contains under 20,000 clones, approximately 80% of which appear only once. The sequencing input was Tregs from blood. These receptors all come from a human donor in good health. CDR3s include the opening cysteine and the closing phenylalanine or tryptophan. A D gene is named only where the DNA matches it firmly. Rows give clone size only sometimes, using once, few, many, or a class for an expanded clone.

>.|TRBV10-3|15|TRBJ1-5|.
CAISRSRDTDQPQHF
TGTGCCATCAGCCGATCCCGGGACACCGATCAGCCCCAGCATTTT
>once|TRBV5-1|16|TRBJ2-5|TRBD2
CASSSGLAGGQETQYF
TGCGCCAGCAGCTCGGGACTAGCGGGGGGACAAGAGACCCAGTACTTC
>.|TRBV2|15|TRBJ1-2|TRBD1
CASRLNPDRGHGYTF
TGTGCCAGCAGACTAAACCCAGACAGGGGTCATGGCTACACCTTC
>.|TRBV10-1|14|TRBJ2-3|.
CASIQGPPTDTQYF
TGCGCCAGCATTCAGGGGCCACCCACAGATACGCAGTATTTT
>.|TRBV20-1|10|TRBJ2-1|.
CSALGLEQFF
TGCAGTGCCCTCGGACTCGAGCAGTTCTTC
>.|TRBV7-9|15|TRBJ2-7|TRBD1
CASGSWGTGSYEQYF
TGTGCCAGCGGAAGCTGGGGGACAGGGAGCTACGAGCAGTACTTC
>.|TRBV5-1|16|TRBJ1-2|.
CASSLDGSAPVYGYTF
TGCGCCAGCAGCTTGGATGGTTCCGCCCCAGTTTATGGCTACACCTTC
>.|TRBV5-1|15|TRBJ2-1|.
CASSSDYLSYNEQFF
TGCGCCAGCAGCTCCGACTACCTCTCCTACAATGAGCAGTTCTTC
>.|TRBV14|16|TRBJ1-1|TRBD1
CASSQEQGAIFTEAFF
TGTGCCAGCAGCCAAGAACAGGGGGCGATTTTCACTGAAGCTTTCTTT
>.|TRBV6-5|13|TRBJ2-3|.
CASSYPGVGTQYF
TGTGCCAGCAGTTATCCCGGGGTTGGTACGCAGTATTTT
>.|TRBV9|13|TRBJ2-3|.
CASSVAVRDTQYF
TGTGCCAGCAGCGTAGCCGTACGGGATACGCAGTATTTT
>few|TRBV7-9|17|TRBJ2-2|TRBD2
CASSRRTSGKKAGELFF
TGTGCCAGCAGCCGAAGGACTAGCGGGAAAAAGGCCGGGGAGCTGTTTTTT
>few|TRBV5-4|14|TRBJ2-1|TRBD2
CASSFISGRNEQFF
TGTGCCAGCAGCTTCATCAGCGGGAGAAATGAGCAGTTCTTC
>.|TRBV30|13|TRBJ1-2|.
CAWSRALTYGYTF
TGTGCCTGGAGCAGGGCACTAACCTATGGCTACACCTTC
>few|TRBV4-3|15|TRBJ2-3|.
CASSQVGAQADTQYF
TGCGCCAGCAGCCAAGTTGGGGCTCAAGCAGATACGCAGTATTTT
>.|TRBV27|15|TRBJ2-7|TRBD2
CASSLSLAGGYEQYF
TGTGCCAGCAGTTTATCCCTAGCGGGAGGCTACGAGCAGTACTTC
>.|TRBV5-1|13|TRBJ1-1|TRBD1
CASSFQRDREAFF
TGCGCCAGCAGCTTTCAGAGGGACAGGGAAGCTTTCTTT
>medium-sized|TRBV4-1|20|TRBJ2-3|TRBD2
CASSQVRRASGGASTDTQYF
TGCGCCAGCAGCCAAGTTCGTCGGGCTAGCGGGGGGGCATCTACAGATACGCAGTATTTT
>.|TRBV7-2|11|TRBJ2-4|.
CASSLFGEEYF
TGTGCCAGCAGCTTATTCGGAGAGGAGTACTTC
>.|TRBV5-1|17|TRBJ2-7|.
CASSWGLGPGISYEQYF
TGCGCCAGCAGCTGGGGGCTCGGCCCAGGGATCAGCTACGAGCAGTACTTC
>.|TRBV2|13|TRBJ2-7|TRBD2
CASSRLAEGEQYF
TGTGCCAGCAGTCGACTAGCGGAGGGGGAGCAGTACTTC
>.|TRBV7-3|13|TRBJ2-3|.
CASTVRGTDTQYF
TGTGCCAGCACAGTGAGGGGCACAGATACGCAGTATTTT
>.|TRBV9|16|TRBJ2-1|TRBD2
CASSPSSGMWYDEQFF
TGTGCCAGCAGCCCCTCTAGCGGGATGTGGTACGATGAGCAGTTCTTC
>medium-sized|TRBV7-9|15|TRBJ2-1|.
CASSSNRDPSSEQFF
TGTGCCAGCAGCTCCAACCGGGACCCCTCAAGTGAGCAGTTCTTC
>.|TRBV4-1|15|TRBJ2-3|TRBD1
CASSTRQGMADTQYF
TGCGCCAGCAGCACCCGACAGGGGATGGCAGATACGCAGTATTTT
>.|TRBV7-3|14|TRBJ1-1|TRBD1
CASSPTGSSTEAFF
TGTGCCAGCAGCCCGACAGGGTCCAGCACTGAAGCTTTCTTT
>.|TRBV6-5|15|TRBJ2-7|.
CASRSLSANSYEQYF
TGTGCCAGCAGGTCCCTCAGCGCTAACTCCTACGAGCAGTACTTC
>.|TRBV7-2|18|TRBJ2-2|TRBD2
CASSPVLAGYMNTGELFF
TGTGCCAGCAGCCCGGTGCTAGCGGGATACATGAACACCGGGGAGCTGTTTTTT
>.|TRBV5-8|14|TRBJ1-1|.
CASSLGPRNTEAFF
TGTGCCAGCAGCCTCGGACCGCGTAACACTGAAGCTTTCTTT
>.|TRBV6-5|12|TRBJ2-7|.
CASSTWGGEQYF
TGTGCCAGCAGTACTTGGGGAGGCGAGCAGTACTTC
>.|TRBV9|15|TRBJ1-4|.
CASSALGGGGEKLFF
TGTGCCAGCAGCGCCCTTGGGGGCGGGGGTGAAAAACTGTTTTTT
>.|TRBV19|15|TRBJ2-5|.
CASSIIKGFGETQYF
TGTGCCAGTAGCATCATTAAGGGGTTTGGGGAGACCCAGTACTTC
>once|TRBV5-1|16|TRBJ2-5|TRBD2
CASSPRISGGGETQYF
TGCGCCAGCAGCCCCCGCATTAGCGGGGGAGGAGAGACCCAGTACTTC
>.|TRBV7-2|16|TRBJ2-7|.
CASSLMAGHNSYEQYF
TGTGCCAGCAGCTTAATGGCGGGACACAACTCCTACGAGCAGTACTTC
>few|TRBV13|13|TRBJ2-3|.
CASSRGRTDTQYF
TGTGCCAGCAGCCGGGGACGCACAGATACGCAGTATTTT
>.|TRBV7-2|15|TRBJ2-7|.
CASSLAPQTTYEQYF
TGTGCCAGCAGCTTAGCGCCACAGACAACTTACGAGCAGTACTTC
>.|TRBV7-3|16|TRBJ1-1|TRBD1
CASSRYRGQPNTEAFF
TGTGCCAGCAGCCGATACAGGGGTCAACCGAACACTGAAGCTTTCTTT
>.|TRBV6-5|16|TRBJ2-4|.
CASSYAPQGAKNIQYF
TGTGCCAGCAGTTACGCCCCCCAGGGTGCCAAAAACATTCAGTACTTC
>once|TRBV29-1|12|TRBJ2-1|TRBD1
CSSGTGINEQFF
TGCAGCTCCGGGACAGGGATAAATGAGCAGTTCTTC
>.|TRBV5-1|14|TRBJ2-1|.
CASSLGADMGEQFF
TGCGCCAGCAGCTTGGGGGCAGATATGGGTGAGCAGTTCTTC
>once|TRBV18|21|TRBJ2-2|TRBD2
CASSPALGPSGTTEIAGELFF
TGTGCCAGCTCACCCGCACTCGGGCCTAGCGGGACTACGGAAATAGCCGGGGAGCTGTTTTTT
>few|TRBV9|14|TRBJ2-2|.
CASSVRRNTGELFF
TGTGCCAGCAGCGTAAGGAGGAACACCGGGGAGCTGTTTTTT
>.|TRBV11-2|14|TRBJ2-1|.
CASSYGGSYNEQFF
TGTGCCAGCAGCTATGGGGGGTCCTACAATGAGCAGTTCTTC
>.|TRBV7-6|15|TRBJ2-1|.
CASSLSTSSYNEQFF
TGTGCCAGCAGCTTAAGTACTAGCTCCTACAATGAGCAGTTCTTC
>.|TRBV11-2|17|TRBJ2-6|.
CASSIPLGPPGANVLTF
TGTGCCAGCAGCATCCCGTTAGGGCCCCCTGGGGCCAACGTCCTGACTTTC
>.|TRBV21-1|16|TRBJ2-7|.
CASSIRGDRGGYEQYF
TGTGCCAGCAGCATCCGAGGCGACAGGGGAGGCTACGAGCAGTACTTC
>.|TRBV6-5|12|TRBJ2-7|TRBD1
CASSRPGTGLFF
TGTGCCAGCAGTCGCCCCGGGACAGGGCTTTTTTTC
>few|TRBV28|13|TRBJ1-2|.
CASSFSPGYGYTF
TGTGCCAGCAGTTTTAGTCCGGGATATGGCTACACCTTC